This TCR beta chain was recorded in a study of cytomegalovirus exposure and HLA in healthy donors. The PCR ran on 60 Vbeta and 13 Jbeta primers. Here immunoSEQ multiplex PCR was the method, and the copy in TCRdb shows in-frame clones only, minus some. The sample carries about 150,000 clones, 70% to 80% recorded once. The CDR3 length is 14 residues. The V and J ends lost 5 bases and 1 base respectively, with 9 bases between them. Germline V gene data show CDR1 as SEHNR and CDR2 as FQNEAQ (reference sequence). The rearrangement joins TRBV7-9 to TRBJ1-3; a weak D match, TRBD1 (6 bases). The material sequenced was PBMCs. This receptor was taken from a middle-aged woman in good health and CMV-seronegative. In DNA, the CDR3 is TGTGCCAGCAGCAACACAGGGTCTGGAAACACCATATATTTT. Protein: CASSNTGSGNTIYF.